This TCR beta chain was sequenced during a study of T cells in Graves' hyperthyroidism and ophthalmopathy. The study's findings and limits: Most thyroid clonotypes that were expanded above 0.001 also turned up in blood.

Amplified TCR beta CDR3 regions derived from RNA transcripts. During a first-round RT-PCR of the TCR CDR3, the HTBI primer set was used. One entry per CDR3 protein, called by TCRdb with MiXCR from the multiplex PCR reads. The repertoire consists of about 740,000 distinct CDR3 sequences, with around 15% occurring once and the leading ten covering 10%. The CDR3 runs 15 residues. Germline loops: CDR1 MNHNS, CDR2 SASEGT. Trimming removed 5 bases at V and 2 bases at J, with 14 bases between. In its sample, this clonotype was seen a few times. Its antigen is as yet unknown. Sequenced input: blood. This chain links TRBV6-1 with TRBJ2-3; TRBD1 is a possible D gene (5 bases). The source of this sequence is a woman in her late teens or twenties with Graves' hyperthyroidism. The CDR3 loop reads CASSWQQANTDTQYF. The DNA for the CDR3 is TGTGCCAGCAGTTGGCAACAGGCAAACACAGATACGCAGTATTTT.